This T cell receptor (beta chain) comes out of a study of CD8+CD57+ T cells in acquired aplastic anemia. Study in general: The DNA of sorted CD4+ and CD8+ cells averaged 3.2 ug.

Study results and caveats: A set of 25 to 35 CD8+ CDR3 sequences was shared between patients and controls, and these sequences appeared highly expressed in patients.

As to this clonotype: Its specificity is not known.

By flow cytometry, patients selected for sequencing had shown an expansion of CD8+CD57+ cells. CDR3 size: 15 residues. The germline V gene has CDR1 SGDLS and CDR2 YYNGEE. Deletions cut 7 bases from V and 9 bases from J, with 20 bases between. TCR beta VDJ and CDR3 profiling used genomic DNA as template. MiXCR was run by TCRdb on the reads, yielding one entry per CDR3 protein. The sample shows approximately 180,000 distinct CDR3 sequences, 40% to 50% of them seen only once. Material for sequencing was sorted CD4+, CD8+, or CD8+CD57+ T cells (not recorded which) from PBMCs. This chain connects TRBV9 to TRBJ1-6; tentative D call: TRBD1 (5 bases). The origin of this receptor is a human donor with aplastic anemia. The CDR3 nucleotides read TGTGCCAGCTCACTCAAACAGGAGGTGACTTCACCCCTCCACTTT. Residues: CASSLKQEVTSPLHF. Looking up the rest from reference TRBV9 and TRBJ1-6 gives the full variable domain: DSGVTQTPKHLITATGQRVTLRCSPRSGDLSVYWYQQSLDQGLQFLIQYYNGEERAKGNILERFSAQQFPDLHSELNLSSLELGDSALYFCASSLKQEVTSPLHFGNGTRLTVT.